This TCR beta chain was recorded in a study of blood T cell repertoires in COVID-19 (dated by TCRdb to between 2020 and 2021). The study in broad terms: The collaborator samples originated in the United States, Italy and Spain and spanned the acute and convalescent phases of COVID-19. The prospective study material was composed of cDNA or gDNA derived from T cells, B-cell-depleted T cells, or PBMCs. Deeply sampled blood TCRbeta repertoires from subjects exposed to, actively infected with, or recovered from COVID-19 were included in the dataset. A freely available public database, intended as a resource for researchers studying the immune response to SARS-CoV-2, is where the repertoires were released. Samples were obtained from the ongoing ImmuneRACE study (first 160 participants) and from 1,200 or so subjects provided by 6 global collaborators. Sample metadata almost always included a de-identified subject ID, COVID-19 status, age in years and sex. Where available, HLA class I and class II types were taken from metadata supplied by the sample provider and were not determined by assay-based typing. The study at large found these results: The quantity of clinical and demographic metadata differed by source and by participant and was supplied without curation.

The germline V gene specifies SGHRS as CDR1 and YFSETQ as CDR2. The cysteine opens and the phenylalanine closes a CDR3 of 14 amino acids. The retained sequence is limited to the CDR3, 42 bases, with the frame set at the first base. V is shortened by 3 bases, J by 6 bases, and the region joining them spans 15 bases. In regard to this clone: Its recognized antigen is unknown. No clone much larger than this one lies a single base away; base qualities are absent.

Each collaborating institution followed its own protocols to collect whole blood in K2EDTA tubes. Collaborator samples were shipped for TCRbeta analysis as frozen whole blood, isolated PBMCs, or DNA extracted from either sample type. TCRbeta CDR3 regions were amplified from genomic DNA using the immunoSEQ Assay, a bias-controlled multiplex PCR. The study's processing was this. The number of nucleated cells in each sample was estimated by amplification of reference gene primers within the assay. To quantify the absolute abundance of each unique TCRbeta CDR3 rearrangement, sequence reads were collapsed and filtered. For each sample, productive Simpson clonality was calculated as the square root of Simpson's diversity index over productive rearrangements. TCRdb stores this immuneACCESS table with in-frame sequences only. Part of the clones is absent; in the studies checked, under half of the shortfall reflects unresolved V genes, and no reason is known for the rest. V and J calls and clone size come straight from that table; D and trimming were deduced from the DNA. Here the sample has about 94,000 clones; about 90% occur a single time. The ten largest account for under 8% of the sample.

The sequencing sample was made of peripheral blood. The clonotype originates from a human donor with acute or convalescent COVID-19. The donor label of this sample is uncertain. The sequence links TRBV5-1 to TRBJ1-1, with a weak D call of TRBD1 (6 bases match). Read as DNA, the sequence is TGCGCCAGCAGCTCTCAGGGGCCCCTCGCTGAAGCTTTCTTT. Its protein is CASSSQGPLAEAFF.